Here is one TCR beta chain with its context. Its antigen is not yet known. No qualities accompany the bases; no much larger clone lies one base away. The germline V gene (reference sequence) sets CDR1 to SGHNT and CDR2 to YYREEE. The CDR3 starts with the cysteine, ends with the phenylalanine, and has 16 residues. Only CDR3 DNA is held: 48 bases, read in frame from base 1. V loses 4 bases at its end and J loses 0 bases; junction bases beyond the gene matches: 7. This sample is drawn from a study of human thymus T cells (dated by TCRdb to 2020 to 2022). Concerning the study at large: The study described the TCR alpha and beta repertoires in under 10 infant thymus samples and a handful of matching peripheral blood samples. The infant donors were roughly 7 to 244 days old, and the cohort included several males and a couple of females. Beyond this particular receptor, the publication reports: On average, around 780,000 unique TCRB clonotypes were obtained from thymus samples, compared with approximately 84,000 from blood samples. Usage of V and J gene segments appeared to be biased in both the thymic and the peripheral blood repertoires.

The immunoSEQ multiplex PCR assay was used to amplify the TCRB and TCRAD loci from a standardized amount of quality-controlled genomic DNA. The V(D)J region was spanned by amplicons of a length sufficient to cover the CDR3 and to identify V and J genes. The commercial immunoSEQ service was used to sequence amplicons on an Illumina platform. The original pipeline was this. Primer bias and sequencing errors were corrected as previously described, and TCRAD and TCRB definitions were based on the IMGT database. The repertoires were analysed using immunoSEQ Analyzer 3.0 and VDJTools for basic statistics, V/J segment usage, diversity estimates, rarefaction and pairwise overlap. Chao1, ChaoE, Efron-Thisted, Shannon and inverse Simpson indices were used to estimate diversity, which was also estimated on datasets down-sampled to the smallest sample. Repertoire overlap was assessed by strict matching of CDR3 nucleotide sequence, V gene and J gene, and clustering was done by Jaccard-based multidimensional scaling. Held by TCRdb, this immuneACCESS table contains in-frame sequences only and omits some clones. Under half of the omission traces to an unresolved V gene where checked; the cause of the rest is unknown. Clone size and V and J calls were adopted from that table, with D and trimming inferred from the DNA. In all, the sample holds 55,000 to 70,000 clones, and about 93% of those were seen once. Together, the top ten hold almost 6% of the sample.

Immunologically healthy infants undergoing open corrective cardiac surgery for congenital heart defects in Finland were used as donors. During surgery, a small about 0.5-1 mL aliquot of peripheral blood was collected from four of the eight donors. For the blood samples, genomic DNA was extracted from all available leukocytes instead of from a set number of cells. ACK lysis buffer was used to remove erythrocytes from blood, and the leukocytes were stored at -70 degrees C as pellets. A QIAsymphony instrument was used to extract genomic DNA from the frozen cell pellets. The material sequenced was blood. The rearrangement joined TRBV5-4 to TRBJ1-1; 9 junctional bases match TRBD1. The sequence came from a boy under three years old with a congenital heart defect but otherwise immunologically healthy. The sequenced DNA is TGTGCCAGCAGCCTCGGGACAGGGAGCGTGAACACTGAAGCTTTCTTT. It specifies CASSLGTGSVNTEAFF. When the CDR3 is completed using the reference TRBV5-4 and TRBJ1-1 genes on either side, the full variable domain is ETGVTQSPTHLIKTRGQQVTLRCSSQSGHNTVSWYQQALGQGPQFIFQYYREEENGRGNFPPRFSGLQFPNYSSELNVNALELDDSALYLCASSLGTGSVNTEAFFGQGTRLTVV.